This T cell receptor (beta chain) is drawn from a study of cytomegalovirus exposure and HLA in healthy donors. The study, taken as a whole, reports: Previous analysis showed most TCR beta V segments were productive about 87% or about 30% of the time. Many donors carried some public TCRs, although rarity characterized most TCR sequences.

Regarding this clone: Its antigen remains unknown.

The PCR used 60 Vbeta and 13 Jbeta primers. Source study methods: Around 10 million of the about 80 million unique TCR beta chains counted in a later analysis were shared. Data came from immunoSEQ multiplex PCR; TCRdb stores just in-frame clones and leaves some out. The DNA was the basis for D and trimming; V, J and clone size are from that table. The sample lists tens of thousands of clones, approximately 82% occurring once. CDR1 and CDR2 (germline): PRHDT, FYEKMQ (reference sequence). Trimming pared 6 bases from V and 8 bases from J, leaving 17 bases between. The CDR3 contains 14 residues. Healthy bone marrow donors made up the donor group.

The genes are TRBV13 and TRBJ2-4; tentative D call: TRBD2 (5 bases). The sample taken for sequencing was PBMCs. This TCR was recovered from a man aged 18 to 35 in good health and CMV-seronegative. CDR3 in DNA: TGTGCCAGCAGAGCACAAATCGAGGAGGACATTCAGTACTTC. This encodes CASRAQIEEDIQYF.